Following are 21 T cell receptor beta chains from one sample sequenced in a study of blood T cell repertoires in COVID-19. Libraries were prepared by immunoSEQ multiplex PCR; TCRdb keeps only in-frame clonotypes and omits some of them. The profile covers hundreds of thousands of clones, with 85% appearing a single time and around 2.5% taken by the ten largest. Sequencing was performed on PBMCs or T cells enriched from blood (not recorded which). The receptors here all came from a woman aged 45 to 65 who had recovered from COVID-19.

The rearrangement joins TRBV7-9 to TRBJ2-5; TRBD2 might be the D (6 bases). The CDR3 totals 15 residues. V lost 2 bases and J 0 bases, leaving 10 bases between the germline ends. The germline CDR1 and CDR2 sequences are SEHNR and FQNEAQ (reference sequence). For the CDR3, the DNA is TGTGCCAGCAGCTTAAGTAGCGGAAACCAAGAGACCCAGTACTTC. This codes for CASSLSSGNQETQYF.

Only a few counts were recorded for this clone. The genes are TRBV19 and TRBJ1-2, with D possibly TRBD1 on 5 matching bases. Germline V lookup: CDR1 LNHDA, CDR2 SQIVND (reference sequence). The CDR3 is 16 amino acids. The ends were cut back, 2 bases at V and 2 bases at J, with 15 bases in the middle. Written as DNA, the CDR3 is TGTGCCAGTAGTATATCAGGGCCGAATACAAACTATGGCTACACCTTC. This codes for CASSISGPNTNYGYTF.

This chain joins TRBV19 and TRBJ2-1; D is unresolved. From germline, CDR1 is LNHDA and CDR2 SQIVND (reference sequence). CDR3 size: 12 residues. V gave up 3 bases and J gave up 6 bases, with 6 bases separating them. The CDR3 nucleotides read TGTGCCAGTAGTATGTGGGCCAATGAGCAGTTCTTC. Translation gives CASSMWANEQFF.

CDR3 sequence: CASSLGKRDEQYF. For the CDR3, the DNA is TGTGCCAGCAGCTTAGGGAAGCGCGACGAGCAGTACTTC. The chain employs TRBV7-2 and TRBJ2-7; no definite D call. The germline V gene has CDR1 SGHTA and CDR2 FQGNSA. The CDR3 extends over 13 amino acids. V lost 1 base to trimming and J lost 5 bases, with 9 bases between them.

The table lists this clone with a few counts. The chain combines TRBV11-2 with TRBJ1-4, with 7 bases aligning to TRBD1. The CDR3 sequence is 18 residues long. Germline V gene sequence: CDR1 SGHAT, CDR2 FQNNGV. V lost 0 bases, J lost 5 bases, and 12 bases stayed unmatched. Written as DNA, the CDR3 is TGTGCCAGCAGCTTAGATTCACAGCGGGGGACAGTAAATGAAAAACTGTTTTTT. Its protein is CASSLDSQRGTVNEKLFF.

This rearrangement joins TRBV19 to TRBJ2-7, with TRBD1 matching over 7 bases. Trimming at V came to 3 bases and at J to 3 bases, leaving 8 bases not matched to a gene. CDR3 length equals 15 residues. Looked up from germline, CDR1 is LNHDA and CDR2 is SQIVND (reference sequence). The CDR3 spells CASSMGGQEIYEQYF. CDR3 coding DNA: TGTGCCAGTAGTATGGGCGGACAGGAAATCTACGAGCAGTACTTC.

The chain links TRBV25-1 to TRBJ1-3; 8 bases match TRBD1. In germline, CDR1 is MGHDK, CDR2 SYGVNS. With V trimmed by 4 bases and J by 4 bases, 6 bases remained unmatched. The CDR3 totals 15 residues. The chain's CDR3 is CASSAGQGRGNTIYF. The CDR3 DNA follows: TGTGCCAGCAGTGCCGGACAGGGTCGCGGAAACACCATATATTTT.

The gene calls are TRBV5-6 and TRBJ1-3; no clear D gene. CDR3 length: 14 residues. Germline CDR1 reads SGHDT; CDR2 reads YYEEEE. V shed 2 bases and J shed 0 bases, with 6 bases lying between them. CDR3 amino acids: CASSLPGSGNTIYF. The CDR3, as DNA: TGTGCCAGCAGCTTACCCGGCTCTGGAAACACCATATATTTT.

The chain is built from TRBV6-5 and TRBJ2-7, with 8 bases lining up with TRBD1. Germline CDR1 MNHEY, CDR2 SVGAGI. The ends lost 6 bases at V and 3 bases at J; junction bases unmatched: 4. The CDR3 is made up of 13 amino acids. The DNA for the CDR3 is TGTGCCAGCAGCCACAGGGGGGACTACGAGCAGTACTTC. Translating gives CASSHRGDYEQYF.

The DNA for the CDR3 is TGCGCCAGCAGCCCCGGGGGACAGAACTATGGCTACACCTTC. Its protein product is CASSPGGQNYGYTF. The chain carries TRBV4-1 and TRBJ1-2; TRBD1 matches 7 bases. CDR3 length: 14 amino acids. V shed 4 bases, J shed 2 bases, and the junction held 4 bases outside the gene matches. Germline CDR1 and CDR2: MGHRA and YSYEKL.

The CDR3 DNA reads TGTGCCAGCAGCTTGGGTAATTACTACGAGCAGTACTTC. Encoded protein: CASSLGNYYEQYF. This chain links TRBV5-6 with TRBJ2-7; no definite D call. Germline CDR1 is SGHDT and CDR2 is YYEEEE. V lost 0 bases and J 3 bases, leaving 7 bases between the germline ends. The CDR3 contains 13 residues.

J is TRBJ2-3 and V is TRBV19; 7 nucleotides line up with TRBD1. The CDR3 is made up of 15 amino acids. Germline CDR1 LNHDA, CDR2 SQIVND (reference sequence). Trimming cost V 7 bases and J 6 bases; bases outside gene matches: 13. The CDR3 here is CASNPNRGRPDTQYF. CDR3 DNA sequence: TGTGCCAGTAACCCAAACAGGGGCCGCCCCGATACGCAGTATTTT.

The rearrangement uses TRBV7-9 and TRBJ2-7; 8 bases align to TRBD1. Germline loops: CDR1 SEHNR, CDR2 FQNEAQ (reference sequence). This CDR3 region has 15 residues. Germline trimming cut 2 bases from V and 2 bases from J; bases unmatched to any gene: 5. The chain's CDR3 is CASSLLGQGAYEQYF. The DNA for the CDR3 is TGTGCCAGCAGCTTACTAGGACAGGGTGCCTACGAGCAGTACTTC.

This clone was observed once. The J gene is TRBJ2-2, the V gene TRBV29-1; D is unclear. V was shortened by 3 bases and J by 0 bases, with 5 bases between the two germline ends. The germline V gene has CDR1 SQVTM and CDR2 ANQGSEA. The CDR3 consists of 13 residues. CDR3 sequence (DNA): TGCAGCGTTGACCAGACGAACACCGGGGAGCTGTTTTTT. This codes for CSVDQTNTGELFF.

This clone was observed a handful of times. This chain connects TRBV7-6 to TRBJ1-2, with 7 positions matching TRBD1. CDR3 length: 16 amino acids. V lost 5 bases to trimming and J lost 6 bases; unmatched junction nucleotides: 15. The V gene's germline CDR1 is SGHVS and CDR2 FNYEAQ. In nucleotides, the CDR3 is TGTGCCAGCAGCCCGAGGACAGGCGGAGTACGGGATGGCTACACCTTC. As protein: CASSPRTGGVRDGYTF.

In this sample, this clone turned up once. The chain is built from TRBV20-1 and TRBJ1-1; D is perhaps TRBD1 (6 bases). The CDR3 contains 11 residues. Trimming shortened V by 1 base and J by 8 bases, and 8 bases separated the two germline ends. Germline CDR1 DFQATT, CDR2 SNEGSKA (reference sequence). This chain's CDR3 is CSARAGDEAFF. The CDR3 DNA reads TGCAGTGCTAGAGCAGGGGACGAAGCTTTCTTT.

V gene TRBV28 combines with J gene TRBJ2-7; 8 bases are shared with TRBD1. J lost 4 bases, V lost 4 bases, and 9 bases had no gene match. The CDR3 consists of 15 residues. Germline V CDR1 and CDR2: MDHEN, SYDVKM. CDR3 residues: CASSSSDRVGYEQYF. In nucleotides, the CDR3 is TGTGCCAGCAGTTCATCGGACAGGGTCGGGTACGAGCAGTACTTC.

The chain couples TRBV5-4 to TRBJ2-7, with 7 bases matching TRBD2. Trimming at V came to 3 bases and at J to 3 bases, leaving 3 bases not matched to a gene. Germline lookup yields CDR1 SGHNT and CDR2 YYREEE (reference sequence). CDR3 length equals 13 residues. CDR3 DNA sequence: TGTGCCAGCAGCTGGGGCGGGGGCTACGAGCAGTACTTC. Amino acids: CASSWGGGYEQYF.

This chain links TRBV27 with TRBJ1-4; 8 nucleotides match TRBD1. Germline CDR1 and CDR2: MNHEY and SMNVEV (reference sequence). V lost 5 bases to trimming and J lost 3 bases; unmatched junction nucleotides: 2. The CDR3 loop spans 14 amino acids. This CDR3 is CASSLTGANEKLFF. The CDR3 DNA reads TGTGCCAGCAGTCTGACAGGGGCTAATGAAAAACTGTTTTTT.

In nucleotides, the CDR3 is TGTGCCTGGGGTCAAGGGGCCTCCGCTACCGGGGAGCTGTTTTTT. Its translation is CAWGQGASATGELFF. This chain links TRBV30 with TRBJ2-2; TRBD1 is a possible D gene (5 bases). The germline V and J ends were trimmed by 5 bases and 5 bases, with 18 bases remaining between them. The CDR3 totals 15 residues. Germline CDR1 is GTSNPN and CDR2 is SVGIG (reference sequence). Using reference TRBV30 and TRBJ2-2 for the parts outside the CDR3, the full variable domain is SQTIHQWPATLVQPVGSPLSLECTVEGTSNPNLYWYRQAAGRGLQLLFYSVGIGQISSEVPQNLSASRPQDRQFILSSKKLLLSDSGFYLCAWGQGASATGELFFGEGSRLTVL.

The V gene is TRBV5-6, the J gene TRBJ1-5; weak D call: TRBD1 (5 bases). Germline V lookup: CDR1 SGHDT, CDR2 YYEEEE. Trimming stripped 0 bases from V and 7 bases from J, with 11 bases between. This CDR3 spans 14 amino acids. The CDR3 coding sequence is TGTGCCAGCAGCTTGGGGGGAAGGGGACAGCCCCAGCATTTT. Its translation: CASSLGGRGQPQHF. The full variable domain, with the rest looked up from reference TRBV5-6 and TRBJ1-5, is DAGVTQSPTHLIKTRGQQVTLRCSPKSGHDTVSWYQQALGQGPQFIFQYYEEEERQRGNFPDRFSGHQFPNYSSELNVNALLLGDSALYLCASSLGGRGQPQHFGDGTRLSIL.